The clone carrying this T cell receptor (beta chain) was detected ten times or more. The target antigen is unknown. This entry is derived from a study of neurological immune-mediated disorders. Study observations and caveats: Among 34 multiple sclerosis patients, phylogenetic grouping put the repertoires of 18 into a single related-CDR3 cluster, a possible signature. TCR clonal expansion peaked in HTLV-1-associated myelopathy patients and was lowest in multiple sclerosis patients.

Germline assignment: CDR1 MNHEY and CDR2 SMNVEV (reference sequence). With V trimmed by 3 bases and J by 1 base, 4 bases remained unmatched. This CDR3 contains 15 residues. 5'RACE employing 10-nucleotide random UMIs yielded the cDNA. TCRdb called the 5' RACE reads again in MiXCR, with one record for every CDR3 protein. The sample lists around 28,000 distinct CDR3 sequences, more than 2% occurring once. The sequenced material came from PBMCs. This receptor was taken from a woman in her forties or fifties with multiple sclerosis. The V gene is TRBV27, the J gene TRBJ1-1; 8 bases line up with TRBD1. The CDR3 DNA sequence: TGTGCCAGCAGTTTTCGCGGGACAGGGAACACTGAAGCTTTCTTT. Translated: CASSFRGTGNTEAFF.